This TCR beta chain was profiled in a study of OX40 agonist ivuxolimab in advanced cancers. Study details: The patients received ivuxolimab by intravenous route every 2 weeks at 0.01 to 10 mg/kg. Every patient in dose escalation had hepatocellular carcinoma, melanoma, renal cell or head and neck cancer. Of mixed ages from about 23 to 79 and averaging approximately 60 years, the group was 65% to 85% male. Whole-study findings and limits: Antigen specificity of clonally expanded peripheral T cells was not established.

Produced via immunoSEQ multiplex PCR; TCRdb's table is partial and in-frame only. The sample contains tens of thousands of clones, roughly 89% of which appear only once. A word on this clone: What it recognizes is unknown.

Germline V gene sequence: CDR1 SGHTA, CDR2 FQGNSA. This CDR3 region has 14 residues. Trimming took off 5 bases at V and 4 bases at J, with 14 bases between the two ends. J is TRBJ1-2 and V is TRBV7-2; D unresolved. The sample here was CD4+ or CD8+ T cells sorted from blood, taken in a trial of the OX40 agonist ivuxolimab. The receptor was derived from an adult with an advanced solid tumor such as melanoma, head and neck, liver or kidney cancer. CDR3 nucleotide sequence: TGTGCCAGCAGCCTCGGACCGAGGAGCTATGGCTACACCTTC. Residues: CASSLGPRSYGYTF.